This TCR beta chain was recorded in a study of regulatory T cells in long-lasting Graves disease (TCRdb year 2021). At the level of the whole study: In the newly diagnosed Graves' disease group, patients had been taking antithyroid drugs for less than 3 months. This study used TCR sequencing and RNA sequencing of peripheral blood to compare persistent Graves' disease patients against newly diagnosed Graves' disease patients. The study took place in China and was registered as a clinical trial. TCR sequencing covered some 13 persistent and around 20 newly diagnosed Graves' disease patients, 33 samples in total.

Library prep was done by multiplex PCR. The sequencing machine was an Illumina HiSeq 4000. iRepertoire HTBI primers and Arm-PCR amplification of CDR3 regions were used to construct TCR beta libraries. Gel purification was performed on PCR products prior to sequencing. The authors' pipeline ran thus. Gene usage analysis of CDR3 amino acid clonotypes used the roughly 60 TRBV and 14 to 15 TRBJ segments found across samples. COPE and FqMerger were used to merge the filtered high-quality paired reads into contigs. BLAST was used to align contigs to the IMGT TRBV, TRBD and TRBJ reference genes, and CDR3 was defined following IMGT. Clonotypes above 0.1% frequency were classified as highly expanded clones. Repertoire diversity was measured by Shannon entropy, and V-J evenness by the Gini coefficient. Public clonotypes were defined as clonotypes shared by more than one individual. TCRdb trimmed the raw reads at Q25, called clones with MiXCR and kept productive beta chains. Rows matching on CDR3 protein sequence are summarized as one entry with the most common DNA and genes. TCRdb's processing, not the authors', yielded these V and J calls. This sample holds a few hundred thousand distinct CDR3 sequences; approximately 15% were observed only once. Just under 30% of the sample comes from the top ten.

General conclusions and limits of the study: Sequencing and analysis were limited to the TCR beta chain. The authors noted that the small sample size was a limitation that may lower accuracy. The study examined only peripheral blood because the primary lesion, thyroid tissue, could not be accessed. Lower TCR Shannon entropy and fewer highly expanded clones were observed in persistent Graves' disease patients than in newly diagnosed patients, which suggested clonal expansion. More public clonotypes were shared among persistent patients (roughly 3,000) than among newly diagnosed patients (roughly 1,000).

In the case of this clonotype: Which antigen it targets is not known. No per-base quality is available; no much larger clone lies one base away.

According to the study, the label for this sample's time point signals: newly diagnosed GD, antithyroid drugs for less than 3 months. For both TCR sequencing and RNA sequencing, RNA was extracted from PBMCs using TRIzol. The diagnosis of Graves' disease followed American Thyroid Association guidelines. The patients came from an endocrinology department in Xi'an, China. Each patient gave roughly 8.4 milliliters of peripheral blood, collected in an EDTA anticoagulant tube. Ficoll Paque Plus density gradient separation was used to isolate PBMCs, and no additional T cell sorting was done. An Agilent 2100 Bioanalyzer and agarose gel were used to check RNA quality, and a NanoDrop 2000 was used to measure RNA concentration. This same sample was also part of a study on T cells in Graves' hyperthyroidism and ophthalmopathy. Looking at the second paper: Graves' hyperthyroidism was defined as stable when no progression to ophthalmopathy occurred over 18 months of follow-up. Hyperthyroidism patients were aged 18 to 65 years and newly diagnosed, with disease duration of less than 2 months. Exclusion was applied to patients with uncontrolled infections, other autoimmune diseases, pregnancy or lactation. Diagnoses relied on clinical symptoms, serum thyroxine and TRAb, thyroid ultrasound and orbital computed tomography. The TCR CDR3 was subjected to a first round of RT-PCR using the HTBI primer set and the Qiagen OneStep RT-PCR kit. Most expanded thyroid clonotypes (frequency above 0.001) were also found in blood, which suggests that blood repertoires may mirror thyroid immune responses. Ophthalmopathy was separated from stable hyperthyroidism by a 13 V-J signature model, with approximately 85% sensitivity and about 81% specificity obtained in cross-validation and 80%/75% obtained in testing. During validation, the model predicted progression to ophthalmopathy a median of roughly six months ahead of onset, with 70.59% sensitivity and less than 85% specificity. To identify TCR V-J signatures that set the groups apart, the researchers used a discovery cohort of about a hundred patients, made up of around 40 with Graves' ophthalmopathy and some 55 with stable Graves' hyperthyroidism. Prospective prediction of ophthalmopathy was tested in an independent validation cohort consisting of about 19 hyperthyroidism patients and approximately 16 patients who later progressed to ophthalmopathy. The approximately 95 discovery patients were divided at random into training and test sets in a 7:3 ratio. In six Graves' hyperthyroidism patients, the study also compared T-cell repertoires from thyroid tissue with T-cell repertoires from blood. Following sampling, methimazole starting at 30 mg daily was given to hyperthyroidism patients, and high-dose intravenous methylprednisolone was given to ophthalmopathy patients. The libraries were constructed in a second round of multiplex PCR and then size-selected and purified. Paired-end sequencing of the libraries was performed with 100 bp reads on an Illumina HiSeq2000. SOAPnuke was used to process the raw data, with reads discarded if the reads contained adapters or uncalled bases, had a mean Phred below 15, or lacked an exact constant-primer or identifier match. High-quality paired reads were merged with COPE v1.2.5, and unique nucleotide sequences were defined as clonotypes. MiTCR v1.1 was used to align clonotypes to the IMGT TRBV, TRBD and TRBJ reference segments. The analysis was restricted to V-J combinations with a frequency above 0.0001, which together covered over 99% of the repertoires. A TCS score was defined as the ratio of F50 (clonal expansion) to E x V (chaos), with BLOSUM62-based TCRdist applied between CDR3 peptides within each V-J. Welch's t-statistics and random forest reduced several hundred V-J features to some 14, which were used in a naive Bayes classifier (R e1071). No statistical method was used to set the sample size in advance, and investigators knew the group allocation. The paper reports TCR Vbeta CDR3 sequencing of some 140 peripheral blood samples: under 45 ophthalmopathy, roughly 80 hyperthyroidism and 17 progressor patients.

The TCR comes from a man between 40 and 49 years old with Graves disease. Donor details come from another sample of the same person, matched by shared clones. Sequenced here: peripheral blood mononuclear cells (PBMCs), sampled at new diagnosis, from a patient treated with antithyroid drugs.

The CDR3 amino acid sequence is: CASSPRTGRLETQYF. The DNA reads TGTGCCAGCAGTCCACGGACAGGGCGTCTGGAGACCCAGTACTTC. Recombination linked TRBV12-3 or TRBV12-4 to TRBJ2-5; TRBD1 lines up with 8 middle nucleotides. The CDR3 holds 15 amino acids from the cysteine to the phenylalanine. Only the CDR3 portion is preserved as DNA: 45 bases, with reading frame beginning at the first base. The germline V end is reduced by 5 bases and the J end by 5 bases; junction bases left unmatched: 10.